The entry that follows covers one T cell receptor beta chain sequence. Antigen specificity is unknown. The germline gives CDR1 SGHAT, CDR2 FQNNGV. The V end was cut by 3 bases, the J end by 5 bases, with 19 bases between. CDR3 size: 17 residues. The record originates from a study of long-term antiretroviral therapy in people with HIV. Per individual, the PBMC samples numbered at least one pre-ART and at least two post-ART. Specimens held roughly 0.95-11 million cryopreserved PBMC prior to DNA extraction. Regarding the study as a whole: Repertoire composition at all time points was dominated by clones that had expanded before ART.

Version v3.0 of the immunoSEQ assay was performed at survey level. Only in-frame clones appear in the TCRdb table, and some are missing; sequencing was by immunoSEQ multiplex PCR. This table holds 30,000 or so clones, around 80% found once. The receptor comes from a man aged 18 to 35 with HIV. This specimen was unsorted PBMCs, taken 1.5 years before starting antiretroviral therapy. V gene TRBV11-2 combines with J gene TRBJ1-4; weak D call: TRBD1 (6 bases). CDR3 in DNA: TGTGCCAGCAGCTTCAGCCGGGACACCCATCAGAATGAAAAACTGTTTTTT. It yields the protein CASSFSRDTHQNEKLFF.